This T cell receptor (beta chain) stems from a study of vaccination effects on CD4 cells after COVID-19 (dated by TCRdb to between 2021 and 2022). For the wider study: Each participant got two doses of an mRNA SARS-CoV-2 vaccine, either BNT162b2 or mRNA-1273. A total of over nine COVID-19 convalescent patients and a handful of SARS-CoV-2-naive healthy vaccine recipients were included in the full study. Cultures from other donors in the study were sequenced using the Oncomine TCR Beta short-read assay on an Illumina iSeq 100. SARS-CoV-2 spike-specific CD4+ TCR repertoires from before and after mRNA vaccination were compared in COVID-19 convalescent patients and in infection-naive vaccine recipients. Here is what the overall study found, with its caveats: Marked clonal contraction was observed in both infection-induced and vaccine-induced clones at late post-vaccination timepoints, consistent with waning T cell responses. The study was limited by a small number of convalescent patients, and early post-infection timepoints were lacking. Among healthy vaccine recipients, nearly all vaccine-induced clones were SARS-CoV-2 mono-reactive, and only 1 of 255 was cross-reactive with common cold coronaviruses.

Remarks on this clone: The antigen this receptor binds is unknown. Base qualities were left out, and no much larger clone turns up one base away.

The ViraFEST assay stimulated PBMC with viral peptide pools and then used TCR sequencing to identify antigen-specific CD4+ T cell clonotypes by expansion. After around 10 days of culture, CD4+ T cells were isolated with the EasySep CD4+ T cell isolation kit. None of the healthy vaccine recipients had a prior SARS-CoV-2 infection, which was confirmed by nucleocapsid antibody tests that came back negative both before and after vaccination. Each well held around 2 million PBMC cultured in IMDM containing about 5.4% human AB serum, 9.5 to 10 IU/ml IL-2 and gentamicin, along with roughly 10 ug/ml peptides. Half of the culture medium was replaced with fresh IL-2-containing medium on days 3 and 7. Each peptide stimulation condition was cultured in triplicate wells unless otherwise noted. Using Ficoll-Paque Plus gradient centrifugation, PBMC were separated from whole blood and then either used fresh or cryopreserved at -140C. The spike proteins of SARS-CoV-2 and of the common cold coronaviruses HCoV-NL63, HCoV-OC43 and HCoV-229E were spanned by overlapping peptide pools. The QIAamp micro DNA kit was used to extract genomic DNA from the cultured CD4+ T cells.

The CDR3 measures 13 amino acids from cysteine to phenylalanine. Only CDR3 DNA remains: 39 bases, in frame from the first base. Relative to germline, V is 3 bases shorter and J is 0 bases shorter, with 8 bases between their ends. In the germline V gene (reference sequence), CDR1 corresponds to DFQATT and CDR2 to SNEGSKA. Library preparation used the immunoSEQ multiplex PCR assay. DNA from the cultured and isolated CD4+ T cells underwent TCR beta CDR3 sequencing. In the authors' own workflow: Non-productive TCR sequences were removed and reads were trimmed to the CDR3 region, keeping CDR3s of at least 7 amino acids. The MANAFEST web app was used to pick out antigen-specific clonotypes by comparing their expansion in peptide wells with that in reference cultures. Positive clones required FDR<0.05 expansion versus reference and all other wells, odds ratio above 5, and frequency above 0.1% in two replicate wells. Cross-reactive clonotypes were defined as significantly expanded in SARS-CoV-2 spike wells and in at least one common cold coronavirus spike condition. Using the stringdist R package, CDR3 similarity was measured by Levenshtein distance, and unrooted trees were constructed with ape in R 3.6.1. This immuneACCESS table, as held by TCRdb, lists in-frame sequences with V and J called but not all clones. Of the missing ones, under half trace to an unresolved V gene in checked studies; the others have no known cause. V and J calls and clone size are given by that table; D and trimming were obtained from the DNA. Counted in this sample were 25,000 to 35,000 clones; under 85% of them appeared once. The top ten hold about 32% of the sample.

The sequences come from CD4+ T cells from PBMCs cultured with SARS-CoV-2 spike peptides, collected before COVID-19 vaccination. This sample's cell subset or site label indicates: SARS-CoV-2 spike overlapping peptide pool stimulation. The chain joins TRBV20-1 to TRBJ1-1; the best D guess is TRBD1, with 6 bases matching. The TCR was taken from a human donor who received a COVID-19 vaccine. The CDR3 is CSASDRLNTEAFF. The DNA reads as follows: TGCAGTGCTAGTGACAGGCTGAACACTGAAGCTTTCTTT.